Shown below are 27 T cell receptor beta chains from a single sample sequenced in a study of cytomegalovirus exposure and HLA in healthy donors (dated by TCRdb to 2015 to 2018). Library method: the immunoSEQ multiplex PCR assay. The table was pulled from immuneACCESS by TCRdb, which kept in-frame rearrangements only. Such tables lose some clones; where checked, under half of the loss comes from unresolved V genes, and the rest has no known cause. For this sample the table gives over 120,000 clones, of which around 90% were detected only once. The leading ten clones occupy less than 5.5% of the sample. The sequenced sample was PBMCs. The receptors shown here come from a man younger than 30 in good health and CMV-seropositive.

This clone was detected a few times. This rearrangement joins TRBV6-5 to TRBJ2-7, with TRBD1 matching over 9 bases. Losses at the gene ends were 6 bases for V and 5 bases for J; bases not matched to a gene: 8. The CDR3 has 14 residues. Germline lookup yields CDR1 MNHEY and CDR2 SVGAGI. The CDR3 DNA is TGTGCCAGCAGGGCGGGACAGGGAGAAGACGAGCAGTACTTC. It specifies CASRAGQGEDEQYF.

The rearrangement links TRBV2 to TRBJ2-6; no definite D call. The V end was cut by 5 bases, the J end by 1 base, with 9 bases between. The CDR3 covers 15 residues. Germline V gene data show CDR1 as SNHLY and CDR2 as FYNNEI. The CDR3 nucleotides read TGTGCCAGCAGTCAAGGTCTTTCTGGGGCCAACGTCCTGACTTTC. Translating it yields CASSQGLSGANVLTF.

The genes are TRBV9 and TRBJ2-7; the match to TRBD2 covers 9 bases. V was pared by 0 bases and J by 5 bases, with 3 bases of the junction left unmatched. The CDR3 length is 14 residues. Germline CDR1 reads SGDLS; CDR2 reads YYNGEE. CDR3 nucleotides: TGTGCCAGCAGCGTAGTTAGCGGGAGTGACGAGCAGTACTTC. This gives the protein CASSVVSGSDEQYF. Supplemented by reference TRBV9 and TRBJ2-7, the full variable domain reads DSGVTQTPKHLITATGQRVTLRCSPRSGDLSVYWYQQSLDQGLQFLIQYYNGEERAKGNILERFSAQQFPDLHSELNLSSLELGDSALYFCASSVVSGSDEQYFGPGTRLTVT.

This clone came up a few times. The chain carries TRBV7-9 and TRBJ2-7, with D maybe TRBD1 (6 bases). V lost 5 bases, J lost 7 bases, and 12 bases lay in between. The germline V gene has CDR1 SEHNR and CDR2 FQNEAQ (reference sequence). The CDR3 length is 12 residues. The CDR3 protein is CASSLAGAEQYF. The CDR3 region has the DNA TGTGCCAGCAGCCTGGCAGGGGCGGAGCAGTACTTC.

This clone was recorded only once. The CDR3: CASSREDRGAEAFF. The CDR3 DNA follows: TGTGCCAGCAGCCGGGAGGACAGAGGGGCTGAAGCTTTCTTT. The chain uses TRBV7-8 and TRBJ1-1; D possibly corresponds to TRBD1 (6 bases). Germline CDR1 and CDR2: SGHVS and FQNEAQ. The CDR3 is made up of 14 amino acids. V shed 5 bases and J shed 6 bases, with 16 bases lying between them.

CDR3 sequence (DNA): TGTGCCAGCAGCTTGGGGGCAGGGATGAACACTGAAGCTTTCTTT. Protein product: CASSLGAGMNTEAFF. The V call is TRBV5-6, the J call TRBJ1-1; D is perhaps TRBD1 (5 bases). V gave up 0 bases and J gave up 0 bases, with 9 bases separating them. The CDR3 runs 15 residues. CDR1 and CDR2 from the germline V gene are SGHDT and YYEEEE.

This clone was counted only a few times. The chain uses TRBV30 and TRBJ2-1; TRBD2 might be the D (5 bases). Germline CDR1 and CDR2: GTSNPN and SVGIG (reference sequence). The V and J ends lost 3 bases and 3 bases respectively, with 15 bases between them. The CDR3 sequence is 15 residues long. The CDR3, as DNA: TGTGCCTGGAGGGAGGTAAAGCAGATCTACAATGAGCAGTTCTTC. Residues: CAWREVKQIYNEQFF.

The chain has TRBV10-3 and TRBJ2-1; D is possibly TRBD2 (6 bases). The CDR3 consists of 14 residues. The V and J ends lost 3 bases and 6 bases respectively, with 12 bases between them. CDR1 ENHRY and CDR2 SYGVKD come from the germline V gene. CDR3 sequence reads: CAISELAGSNEQFF. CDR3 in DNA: TGTGCCATCAGTGAACTCGCGGGGAGCAATGAGCAGTTCTTC.

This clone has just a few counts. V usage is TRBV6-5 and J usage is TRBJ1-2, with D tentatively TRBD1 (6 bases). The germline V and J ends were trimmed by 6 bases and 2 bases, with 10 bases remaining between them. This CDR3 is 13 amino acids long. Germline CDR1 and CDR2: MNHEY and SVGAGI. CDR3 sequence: CASRDTGNYGYTF. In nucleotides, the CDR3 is TGTGCCAGCAGAGATACAGGGAACTATGGCTACACCTTC.

Here the CDR3 reads CASSSRLAVTYEQYF. The CDR3 nucleotides are TGTGCCAGCAGTTCCCGACTAGCGGTTACCTACGAGCAGTACTTC. The chain employs TRBV28 and TRBJ2-7; 9 nucleotides align to TRBD2. V was pared by 4 bases and J by 2 bases, with 6 bases of the junction left unmatched. There are 15 residues in the CDR3. The germline V gene has CDR1 MDHEN and CDR2 SYDVKM.

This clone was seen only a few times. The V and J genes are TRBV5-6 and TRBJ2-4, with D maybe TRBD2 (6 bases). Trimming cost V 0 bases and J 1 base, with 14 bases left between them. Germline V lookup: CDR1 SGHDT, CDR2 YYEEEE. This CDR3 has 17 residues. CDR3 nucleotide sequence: TGTGCCAGCAGCTTGGCCGTCACGGGAGCTGCCAAAAACATTCAGTACTTC. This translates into CASSLAVTGAAKNIQYF.

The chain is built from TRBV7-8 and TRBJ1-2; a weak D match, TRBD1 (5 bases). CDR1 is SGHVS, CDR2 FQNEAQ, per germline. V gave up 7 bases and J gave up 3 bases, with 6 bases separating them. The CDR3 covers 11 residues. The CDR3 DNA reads TGTGCCAGCAAAGGGGACTATGGCTACACCTTC. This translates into CASKGDYGYTF.

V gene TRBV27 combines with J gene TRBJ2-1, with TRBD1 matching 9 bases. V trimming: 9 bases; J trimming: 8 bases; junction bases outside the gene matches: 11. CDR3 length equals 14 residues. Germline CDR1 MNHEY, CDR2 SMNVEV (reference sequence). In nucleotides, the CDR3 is TGTGCCAGTAAGCCGGGACAGGGTAGCGATGAGCAGTTCTTC. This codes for CASKPGQGSDEQFF.

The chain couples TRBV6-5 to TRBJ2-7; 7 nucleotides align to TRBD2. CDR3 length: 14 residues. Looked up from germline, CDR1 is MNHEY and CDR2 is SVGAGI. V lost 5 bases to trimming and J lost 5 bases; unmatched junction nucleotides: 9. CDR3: CASSLSGYVHEQYF. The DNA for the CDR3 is TGTGCCAGCAGTCTTAGCGGGTACGTCCACGAGCAGTACTTC.

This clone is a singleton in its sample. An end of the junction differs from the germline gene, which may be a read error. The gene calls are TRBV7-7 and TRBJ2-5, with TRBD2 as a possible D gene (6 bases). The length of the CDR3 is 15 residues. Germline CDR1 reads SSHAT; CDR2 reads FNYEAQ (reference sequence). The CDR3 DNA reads TGTGCTAGCAGCTTAGAGGCGGGGCAAGGAGAGACCCAGTACTTC. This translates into CASSLEAGQGETQYF.

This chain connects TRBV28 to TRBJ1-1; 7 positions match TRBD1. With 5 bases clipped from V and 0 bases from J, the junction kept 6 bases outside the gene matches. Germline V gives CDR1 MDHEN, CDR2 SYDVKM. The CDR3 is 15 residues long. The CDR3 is CASSPTGTVNTEAFF. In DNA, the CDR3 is TGTGCCAGCAGTCCCACTGGGACAGTGAACACTGAAGCTTTCTTT.

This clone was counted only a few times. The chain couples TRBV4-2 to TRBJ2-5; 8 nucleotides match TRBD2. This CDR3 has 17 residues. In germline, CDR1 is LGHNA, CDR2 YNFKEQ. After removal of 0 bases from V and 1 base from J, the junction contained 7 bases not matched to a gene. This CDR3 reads CASSQEGTGGSQETQYF. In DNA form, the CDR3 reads TGTGCCAGCAGCCAAGAGGGGACGGGGGGGAGCCAAGAGACCCAGTACTTC.

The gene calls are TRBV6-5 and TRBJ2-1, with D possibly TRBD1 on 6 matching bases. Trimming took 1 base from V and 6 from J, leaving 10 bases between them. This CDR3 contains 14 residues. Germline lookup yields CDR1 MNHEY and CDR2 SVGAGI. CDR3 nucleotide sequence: TGTGCCAGCAGTTACTTCCAGGACAGCAATGAGCAGTTCTTC. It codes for CASSYFQDSNEQFF.

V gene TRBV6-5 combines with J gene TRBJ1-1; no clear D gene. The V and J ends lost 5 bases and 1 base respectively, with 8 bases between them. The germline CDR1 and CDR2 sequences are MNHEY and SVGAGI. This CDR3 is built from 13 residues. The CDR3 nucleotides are TGTGCCAGCAGTCGAGAGGGGAACACTGAAGCTTTCTTT. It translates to CASSREGNTEAFF.

The CDR3 nucleotides are TGCGCCAGCAGTGAGTCGGGCAGGGTTTCAATGGGCCCTGAAGCTTTCTTT. Its protein product is CASSESGRVSMGPEAFF. This chain connects TRBV10-1 to TRBJ1-1; a weak D match, TRBD1 (5 bases). Germline CDR1 is WNHNN and CDR2 is SYGVQD (reference sequence). This CDR3 region has 17 residues. Trimming cost V 0 bases and J 6 bases, with 20 bases left between them.

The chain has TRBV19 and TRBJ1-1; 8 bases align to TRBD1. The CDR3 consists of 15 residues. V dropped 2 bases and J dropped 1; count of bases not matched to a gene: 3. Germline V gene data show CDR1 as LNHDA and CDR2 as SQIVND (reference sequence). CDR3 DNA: TGTGCCAGTAGTATAACTGGACAGGGGAACACTGAAGCTTTCTTT. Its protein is CASSITGQGNTEAFF. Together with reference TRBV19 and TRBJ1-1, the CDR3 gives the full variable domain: DGGITQSPKYLFRKEGQNVTLSCEQNLNHDAMYWYRQDPGQGLRLIYYSQIVNDFQKGDIAEGYSVSREKKESFPLTVTSAQKNPTAFYLCASSITGQGNTEAFFGQGTRLTVV.

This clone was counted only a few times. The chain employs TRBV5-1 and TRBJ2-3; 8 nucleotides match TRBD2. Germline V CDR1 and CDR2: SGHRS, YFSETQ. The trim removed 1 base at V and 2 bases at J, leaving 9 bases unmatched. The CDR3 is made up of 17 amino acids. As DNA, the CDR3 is TGCGCCAGCAGCTTGCAAGGTAGCGGGGCCCCCACAGATACGCAGTATTTT. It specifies CASSLQGSGAPTDTQYF.

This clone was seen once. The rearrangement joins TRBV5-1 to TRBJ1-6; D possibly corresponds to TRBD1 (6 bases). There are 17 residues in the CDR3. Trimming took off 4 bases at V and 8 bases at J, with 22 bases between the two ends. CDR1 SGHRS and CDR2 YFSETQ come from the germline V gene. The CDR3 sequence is CASSPTPGHEVDSPLHF. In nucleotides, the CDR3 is TGCGCCAGCAGCCCGACTCCGGGACATGAGGTGGATTCACCCCTCCACTTT.

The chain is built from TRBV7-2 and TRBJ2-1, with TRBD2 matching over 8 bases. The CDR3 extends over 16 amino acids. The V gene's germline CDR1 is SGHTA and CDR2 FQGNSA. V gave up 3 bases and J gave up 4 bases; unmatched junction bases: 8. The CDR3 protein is CASSFRRGGTYNEQFF. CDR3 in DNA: TGTGCCAGCAGCTTCAGACGGGGGGGAACGTACAATGAGCAGTTCTTC.

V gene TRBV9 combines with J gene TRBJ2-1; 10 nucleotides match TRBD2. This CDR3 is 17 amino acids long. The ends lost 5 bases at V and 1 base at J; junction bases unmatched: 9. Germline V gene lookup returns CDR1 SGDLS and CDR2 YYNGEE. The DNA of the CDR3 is TGTGCCAGCAGTATTAGCGGGAGGATCGATTCCTACAATGAGCAGTTCTTC. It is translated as CASSISGRIDSYNEQFF.

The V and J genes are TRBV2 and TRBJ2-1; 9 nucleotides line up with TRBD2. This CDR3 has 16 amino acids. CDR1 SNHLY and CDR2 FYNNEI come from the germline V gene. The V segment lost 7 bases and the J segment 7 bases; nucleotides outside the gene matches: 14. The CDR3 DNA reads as TGTGCCAGCACACGGGGTGGCGGGAGGGTGGAGAATGAGCAGTTCTTC. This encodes CASTRGGGRVENEQFF.

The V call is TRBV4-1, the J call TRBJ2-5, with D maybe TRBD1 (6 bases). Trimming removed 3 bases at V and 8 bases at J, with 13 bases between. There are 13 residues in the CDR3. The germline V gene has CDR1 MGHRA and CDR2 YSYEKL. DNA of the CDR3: TGCGCCAGCAGCCAGGCCAACAGGGACACCCAGTACTTC. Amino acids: CASSQANRDTQYF.